The clone carrying this T cell receptor (beta chain) was counted ten times or more. The DNA is omitted, as the CDR3 cannot be located on it reliably, and the CDR3 follows TCRdb's listing. Counting both end residues, the CDR3 totals 13 amino acids. Germline V CDR1 and CDR2: SGHTA, FQGTGA. This entry comes from a study of tumor-infiltrating lymphocytes in oesophageal squamous cell carcinoma. TCRdb re-analysed the PCR reads in MiXCR, keeping a single row per CDR3 protein. The profile shows over 13,000 distinct CDR3 sequences, approximately 56% of them singletons. Sequences were obtained from esophageal tumor tissue. The chain has TRBV7-3 and TRBJ2-6. This TCR came from a male donor with esophageal squamous cell carcinoma. The CDR3: CASSETLWLHLRF.